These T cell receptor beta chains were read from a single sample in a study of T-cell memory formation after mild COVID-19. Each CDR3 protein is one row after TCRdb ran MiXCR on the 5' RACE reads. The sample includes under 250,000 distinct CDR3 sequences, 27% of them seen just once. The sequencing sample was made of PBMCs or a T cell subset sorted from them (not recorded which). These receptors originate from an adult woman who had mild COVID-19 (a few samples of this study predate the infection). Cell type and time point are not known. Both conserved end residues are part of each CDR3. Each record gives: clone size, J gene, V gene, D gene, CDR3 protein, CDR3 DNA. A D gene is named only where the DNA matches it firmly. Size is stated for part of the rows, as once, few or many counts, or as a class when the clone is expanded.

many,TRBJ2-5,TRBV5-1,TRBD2,CASSFGGEETQYF,TGTGCCAGCAGTTTTGGGGGGGAAGAGACCCAGTACTTC
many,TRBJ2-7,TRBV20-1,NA,CSARDLGIEQYF,TGCAGTGCTAGAGATCTGGGGATAGAGCAGTACTTC
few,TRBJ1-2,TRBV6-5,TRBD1,CASSPRGGNYGYTF,TGTGCCAGCAGCCCCAGGGGGGGTAACTATGGCTACACCTTC
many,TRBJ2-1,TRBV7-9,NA,CASSFANEQFF,TGTGCCAGCAGCTTCGCGAATGAGCAGTTCTTC
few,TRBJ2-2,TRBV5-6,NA,CASSFFDGARELFF,TGTGCCAGCAGCTTCTTCGACGGGGCCCGGGAGCTGTTTTTT
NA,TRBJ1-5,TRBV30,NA,CAWGTGYVSNQPQHF,TGTGCCTGGGGCACAGGGTATGTGAGCAATCAGCCCCAGCATTTT
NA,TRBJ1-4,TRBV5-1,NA,CASKARFGVLNEKLFF,TGCGCCAGCAAGGCCCGATTTGGGGTCCTAAATGAAAAACTGTTTTTT
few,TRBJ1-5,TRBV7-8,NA,CASSLGRGGGNQPQHF,TGTGCCAGCAGCTTAGGGCGGGGAGGAGGCAATCAGCCCCAGCATTTT
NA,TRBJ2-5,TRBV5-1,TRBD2,CASSLQRGGRETQYF,TGCGCCAGCAGCCTCCAGCGGGGGGGCAGGGAGACCCAGTACTTC
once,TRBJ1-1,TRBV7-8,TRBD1,CASTVDRGNTEAFF,TGTGCCAGCACCGTGGACAGGGGGAACACTGAAGCTTTCTTT
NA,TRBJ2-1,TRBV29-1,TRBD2,CSVDSGGADEQFF,TGCAGCGTTGACAGCGGGGGGGCCGATGAGCAGTTCTTC
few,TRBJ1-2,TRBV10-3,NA,CAISGVSRSDGYTF,TGTGCCATCAGTGGGGTCAGTCGGAGCGATGGCTACACCTTC
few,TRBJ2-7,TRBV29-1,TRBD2,CSVLSLAGVTYERYF,TGCAGCGTTCTGTCGCTAGCGGGGGTCACCTACGAGCGGTACTTC
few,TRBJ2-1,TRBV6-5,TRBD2,CASSYFNVPSIAGPGNEQFF,TGTGCCAGCAGTTACTTCAACGTCCCTAGTATAGCGGGACCGGGGAATGAGCAGTTCTTC
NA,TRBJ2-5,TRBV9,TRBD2,CASSFGLAAEETQYF,TGTGCCAGCAGCTTTGGACTAGCGGCGGAGGAGACCCAGTACTTC
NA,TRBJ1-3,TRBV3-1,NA,CASSQGHGTGGNTIYF,TGTGCCAGCAGCCAAGGGCACGGGACCGGGGGAAACACCATATATTTT
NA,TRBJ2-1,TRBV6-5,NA,CASRNSRDSLSNEQFF,TGTGCCAGCAGAAACTCCCGCGACAGCCTGTCCAATGAGCAGTTCTTC
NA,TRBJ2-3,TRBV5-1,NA,CASRPSWGTDTQYF,TGCGCCAGCAGGCCGTCCTGGGGCACAGATACGCAGTATTTT
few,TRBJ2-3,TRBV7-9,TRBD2,CASSLVSGTTDTQYF,TGTGCCAGCAGCTTAGTAAGCGGGACCACAGATACGCAGTATTTT
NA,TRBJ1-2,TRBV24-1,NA,CATSDAEEKDRPRDGYTF,TGTGCCACCAGTGATGCAGAAGAGAAGGACCGGCCGCGAGATGGCTACACCTTC
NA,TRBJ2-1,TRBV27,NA,CASSPPSVVDEQFF,TGTGCCAGCAGTCCCCCGTCGGTTGTCGATGAGCAGTTCTTC
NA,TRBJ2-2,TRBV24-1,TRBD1,CATSGVEDRYTGELFF,TGTGCCACCAGTGGAGTCGAGGACAGGTACACCGGGGAGCTGTTTTTT
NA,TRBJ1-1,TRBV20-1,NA,CSAPFPRDYRNTEAFF,TGCAGTGCCCCTTTCCCCCGGGACTACAGGAACACTGAAGCTTTCTTT